This record concerns one T cell receptor (beta chain) sequence. Its specificity is not known. The data are from a study of cytomegalovirus exposure and HLA in healthy donors. Points from the study as a whole: A later analysis found most CMV-associated TCR beta chains apparently HLA-restricted.

Germline loops: CDR1 SNHLY, CDR2 FYNNEI. This CDR3 comprises 13 residues. Trimming at V came to 8 bases and at J to 5 bases, leaving 9 bases not matched to a gene. In the PCR, 60 Vbeta and 13 Jbeta primers were used. In the authors' methods: Later work found 65 million to 85 million unique TCR beta chains, with roughly 11 million shared. Here immunoSEQ multiplex PCR was the method, and the copy in TCRdb shows in-frame clones only, minus some. V, J and clone size are taken as reported in that table, and D and trimming were inferred from the DNA itself. The data show over 100,000 clones, over 75% seen once.

The chain links TRBV2 to TRBJ2-7, with 7 nucleotides matching TRBD1. Sequenced input: PBMCs. The clonotype was recovered from a male donor in good health and CMV-seropositive. For the CDR3, the DNA is TGTGCCAGCGGCGACAGGGTGTTCAACGAGCAGTACTTC. It specifies CASGDRVFNEQYF.